The clone carrying this T cell receptor (beta chain) was observed once. The data derive from a study of T cell changes during pregnancy in multiple sclerosis. Sequencing used immunoSEQ multiplex PCR; TCRdb keeps in-frame clones, though not all of them. Of around 100,000 clones detected, about 89% appear once; the ten largest clones hold about 3.2%. Per germline, CDR1 SGHRS and CDR2 YFSETQ. The CDR3 has 14 amino acids. Trimming cost V 6 bases and J 6 bases, with 18 bases left between them. The sample here was peripheral blood, taken after pregnancy. The J gene is TRBJ1-1, the V gene TRBV5-1; D is perhaps TRBD1 (5 bases). The TCR was taken from a female donor with multiple sclerosis, enrolled in a pregnancy study. The CDR3 DNA follows: TGCGCCAGCACCGACCAGGGCAGAACGGCTGAAGCTTTCTTT. Its translation is CASTDQGRTAEAFF.